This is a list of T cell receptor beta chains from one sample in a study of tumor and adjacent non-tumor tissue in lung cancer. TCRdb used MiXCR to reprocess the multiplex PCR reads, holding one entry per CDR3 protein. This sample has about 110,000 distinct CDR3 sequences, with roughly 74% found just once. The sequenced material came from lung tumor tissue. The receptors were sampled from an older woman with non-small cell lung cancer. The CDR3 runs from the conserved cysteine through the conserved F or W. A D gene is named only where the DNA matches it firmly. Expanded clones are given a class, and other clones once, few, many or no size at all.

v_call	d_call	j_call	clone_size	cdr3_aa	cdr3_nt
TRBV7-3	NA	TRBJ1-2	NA	CASSPTGGGLQSGYTF	TGTGCCAGCAGCCCTACCGGGGGGGGGTTGCAATCTGGCTACACCTTC
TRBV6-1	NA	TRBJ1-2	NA	CASSETRRLTNYGYTF	TGTGCCAGCAGTGAAACGCGTCGGCTGACTAACTATGGCTACACCTTC
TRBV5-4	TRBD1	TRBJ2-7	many	CASSTGQASREQYF	TGTGCCAGCAGCACGGGACAGGCCTCGAGGGAGCAGTACTTC
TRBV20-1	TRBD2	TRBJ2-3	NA	CSARDTTSGRWETQYF	TGCAGTGCTAGAGACACGACTAGCGGGAGATGGGAGACGCAGTATTTT
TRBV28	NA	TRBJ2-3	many	CASSPPSLTRTDTQYF	TGTGCCAGCAGTCCCCCCTCCCTTACACGCACAGATACGCAGTATTTT
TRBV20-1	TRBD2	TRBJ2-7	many	CSAKKITSGRVGEQYF	TGCAGTGCTAAAAAAATAACTAGCGGGAGGGTCGGCGAGCAGTACTTC
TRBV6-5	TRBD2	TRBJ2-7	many	CASSNQIAGGLREQYF	TGTGCCAGCAGTAACCAGATAGCGGGGGGTTTAAGAGAGCAGTACTTC
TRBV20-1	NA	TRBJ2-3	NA	CSSRVGTGIADTQYF	TGCAGTTCTAGAGTCGGGACGGGGATAGCAGATACACAGTATTTT
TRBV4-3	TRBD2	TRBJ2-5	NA	CANSRKRGDQKTQYF	TGCGCCAACAGCCGGAAGCGGGGGGACCAAAAGACCCAGTACTTC
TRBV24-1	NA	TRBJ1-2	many	CATSDGRGPNYGYTF	TGTGCCACCAGTGATGGTCGCGGCCCTAACTATGGCTACACCTTC
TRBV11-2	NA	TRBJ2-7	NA	CVSSLGANRQYF	TGTGTCAGCAGCCTGGGGGCGAATAGGCAGTACTTC
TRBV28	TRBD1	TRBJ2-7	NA	CASTGQTYEQCF	TGTGCCAGCACGGGACAGACCTACGAGCAGTGCTTC
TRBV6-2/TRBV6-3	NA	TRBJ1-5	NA	CASMGDNNQPQHF	TGTGCCAGCATGGGGGACAACAATCAGCCCCAGCATTTT
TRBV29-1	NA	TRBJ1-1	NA	CRVGPDATGFEASF	TGCAGAGTTGGTCCCGATGCTACAGGGTTTGAAGCTTCCTTT
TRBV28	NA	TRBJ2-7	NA	CDSEGSSYEQYF	TGTGACAGCGAGGGCAGCTCCTACGAGCAGTACTTC
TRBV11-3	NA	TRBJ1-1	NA	CGSGSNTEAFF	TGTGGATCGGGCTCGAACACTGAAGCCTTCTTT
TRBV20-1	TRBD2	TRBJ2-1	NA	CSARRGTSQIYNEQFF	TGCAGTGCTAGAAGAGGGACTAGCCAAATCTACAATGAACAGTTCTTC
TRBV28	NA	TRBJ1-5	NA	CVSRRRGTLVNSNQPQHF	TGTGTCAGCAGGCGGAGGGGGACGCTTGTTAATAGCAATCAGCCCCAGCATTTT
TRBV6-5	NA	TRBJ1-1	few	CTSSYQIGLQAFF	TGTACCAGTAGCTATCAAATCGGGCTCCAAGCTTTCTTT
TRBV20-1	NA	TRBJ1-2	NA	CNAAPSGRYTF	TGCAATGCCGCCCCCTCTGGACGCTATACCTTC
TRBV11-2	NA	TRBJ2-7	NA	CASIYGAIGSYEQYF	TGTGCCAGCATCTACGGGGCTATCGGGAGCTACGAGCAGTACTTC
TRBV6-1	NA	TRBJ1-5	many	CASSEDGRNQPQHF	TGTGCCAGCAGTGAAGACGGACGCAATCAGCCCCAGCATTTT
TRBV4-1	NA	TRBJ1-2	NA	CANSQVNGNYGYTF	TGCGCCAATAGCCAAGTGAATGGGAACTATGGCTACACCTTC
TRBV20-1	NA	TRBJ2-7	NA	CNAGGQTGEQYF	TGCAATGCTGGCGGACAAACGGGGGAGCAATACTTC
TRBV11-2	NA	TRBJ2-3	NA	CASSLDRAGQPQYF	TGTGCCAGCAGCTTGGACCGCGCGGGGCAGCCCCAGTATTTT
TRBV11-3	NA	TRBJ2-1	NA	CASGYLARGKNEQFF	TGTGCCAGCGGCTACCTAGCGAGGGGGAAAAATGAGCAGTTCTTC
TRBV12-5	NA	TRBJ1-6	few	CASGPSSYNSPLRF	TGTGCTAGTGGTCCCAGTTCCTATAATTCACCCCTCCGCTTT
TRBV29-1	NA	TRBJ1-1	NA	CGTGQNMSTEAFF	TGCGGCACCGGACAGAATATGAGCACTGAAGCTTTCTTT
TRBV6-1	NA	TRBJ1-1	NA	CASIQGGSNTEAFF	TGTGCCAGCATCCAGGGTGGTAGTAACACTGAAGCTTTCTTT
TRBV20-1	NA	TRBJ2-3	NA	CSVTASEAYTQYF	TGCAGTGTTACAGCTAGCGAGGCATATACGCAGTATTTT
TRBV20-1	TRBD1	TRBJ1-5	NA	CSAKGAGQGYYQPQHF	TGCAGTGCGAAGGGGGCGGGACAGGGATACTATCAGCCCCAACATTTT
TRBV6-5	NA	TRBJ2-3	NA	CASSLPGSNTQYF	TGTGCCAGCAGTTTACCAGGGTCAAATACACAGTATTTT
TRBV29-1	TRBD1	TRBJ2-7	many	CSVEDWTGPLRFYEQYF	TGCAGCGTTGAAGACTGGACAGGGCCGCTTCGTTTCTACGAGCAGTACTTC
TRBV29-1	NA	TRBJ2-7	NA	CSVTETYEEYF	TGCAGCGTGACAGAGACCTACGAGGAGTACTTC
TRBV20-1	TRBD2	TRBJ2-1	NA	CRASGLADNEQFF	TGCAGGGCTAGCGGACTAGCGGACAATGAACAGTTCTTC
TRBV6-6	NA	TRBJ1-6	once	CASSFDEKSSYISPLHF	TGTGCCAGTAGTTTTGATGAAAAGAGCTCCTATATTTCACCCCTCCACTTT
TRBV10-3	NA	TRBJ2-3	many	CAISQARPGTVTDTQYF	TGTGCCATCAGTCAAGCTCGTCCGGGCACTGTCACAGATACGCAGTATTTT
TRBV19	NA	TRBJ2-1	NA	CASMRLENNEQFF	TGTGCCAGTATGCGACTAGAGAACAATGAGCAGTTCTTC
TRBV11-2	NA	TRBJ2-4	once	CVSIYSLSKNIQYF	TGTGTCAGCATCTACAGTTTGTCCAAAAACATTCAGTACTTC
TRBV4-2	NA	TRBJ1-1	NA	CAISQDTNTGAFF	TGTGCCATCAGCCAAGACACGAACACTGGAGCTTTCTTT
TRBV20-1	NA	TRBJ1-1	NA	CSAIDNEAFF	TGCAGTGCTATAGATAATGAAGCTTTCTTT
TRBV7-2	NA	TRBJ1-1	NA	CVSSFGRGTEAFF	TGTGTCAGCAGCTTCGGGAGAGGGACGGAAGCTTTCTTT
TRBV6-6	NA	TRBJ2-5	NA	CASNAQGEEEIQYF	TGTGCCAGCAATGCCCAGGGAGAGGAAGAGATTCAGTACTTC
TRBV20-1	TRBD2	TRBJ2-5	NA	CSAKNQEAGWETQYF	TGCAGTGCTAAAAATCAGGAAGCGGGATGGGAGACCCAGTACTTC
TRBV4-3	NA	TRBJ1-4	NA	CASSQGFFATNEKLLF	TGCGCCAGCAGCCAAGGGTTTTTTGCAACTAATGAAAAACTGCTCTTT
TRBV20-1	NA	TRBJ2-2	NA	CSARYSTAELFF	TGCAGTGCTAGGTACTCCACCGCGGAGCTGTTTTTT
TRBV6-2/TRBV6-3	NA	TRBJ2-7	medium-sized	CASSRIEAFSSYEQYF	TGTGCCAGCAGTAGGATAGAGGCTTTCAGCTCCTACGAGCAGTACTTC
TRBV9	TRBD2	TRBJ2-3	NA	CASIVGTSGGQTDTQYF	TGTGCCAGCATTGTAGGAACTAGCGGGGGACAAACAGATACGCAGTATTTT
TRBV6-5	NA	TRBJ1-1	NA	CASSYDRRDTEAFF	TGTGCCAGCAGTTACGACAGGAGGGACACTGAAGCTTTCTTT
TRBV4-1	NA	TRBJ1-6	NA	CSSRQPGWPLHF	TGCTCCAGCAGACAACCCGGCTGGCCCCTCCACTTT
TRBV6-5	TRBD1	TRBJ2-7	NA	CASAPYLDRGYEQYF	TGTGCCAGCGCACCTTACCTCGACAGGGGGTACGAGCAGTATTTC
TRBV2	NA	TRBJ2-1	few	CASSATGRNEQFF	TGTGCCAGCAGTGCGACAGGGAGGAATGAGCAGTTCTTC
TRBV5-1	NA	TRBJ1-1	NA	CTSSLSSGNTEAFF	TGCACCAGCAGCTTGTCGTCGGGGAACACTGAAGCTTTCTTT
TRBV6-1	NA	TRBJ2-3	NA	CARSESLRDTQYF	TGTGCCAGGAGTGAATCGCTGCGGGATACGCAGTATTTT
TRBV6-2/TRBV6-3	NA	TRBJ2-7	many	CASGYTYEQYF	TGTGCCAGCGGCTATACCTACGAGCAGTACTTC
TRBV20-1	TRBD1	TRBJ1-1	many	CSAPKEGGSVNTEAFF	TGCAGTGCTCCCAAAGAAGGGGGCTCCGTGAACACTGAAGCTTTCTTT
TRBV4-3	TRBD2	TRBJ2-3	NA	CANRQGTSGAVTQYF	TGCGCCAACAGGCAAGGGACTAGCGGGGCAGTTACGCAGTATTTT
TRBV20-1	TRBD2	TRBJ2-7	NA	CGASGQTGEQCF	TGCGGTGCTAGCGGACAAACGGGGGAGCAGTGTTTC
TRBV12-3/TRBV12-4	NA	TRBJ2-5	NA	CASSARLKETQYF	TGTGCCAGCAGTGCCAGACTAAAAGAGACCCAGTACTTC